These 29 T cell receptor beta chains share one sample of origin, sequenced in a study of T cell responses to AZD1222 COVID-19 vaccine. Profiling relied on immunoSEQ multiplex PCR, and the TCRdb table lists in-frame clones only, not all of them. The table shows about 180,000 clones, with 80% to 95% occurring only once. The sequencing here drew on peripheral blood, taken 28 days after the second dose of the MenACWY control vaccine. Receptors originate from an adult who received the MenACWY meningococcal vaccine as a control.

The chain has TRBV6-1 and TRBJ1-2; D not certain. Trimming pared 2 bases from V and 4 bases from J, leaving 11 bases between. The germline V gene encodes CDR1 MNHNS and CDR2 SASEGT. The CDR3 consists of 14 residues. This chain's CDR3 is CASSETEGLYGYTF. CDR3 DNA sequence: TGTGCCAGCAGTGAAACAGAGGGTCTCTATGGCTACACCTTC.

This chain uses TRBV9 with TRBJ2-2; the D gene is possibly TRBD2 (6 bases). Per germline, CDR1 SGDLS and CDR2 YYNGEE. This CDR3 region has 15 residues. Between the trimmed V and J ends, which lost 3 bases and 1 base, there was a span of 10 bases. CDR3: CASSGQRVNTGELFF. The DNA for the CDR3 is TGTGCCAGCAGCGGGCAGCGGGTGAACACCGGGGAGCTGTTTTTT.

This rearrangement joins TRBV18 to TRBJ1-1; 7 positions match TRBD1. This CDR3 has 17 residues. The V gene end was trimmed by 3 bases and the J gene end by 11 bases; junction bases not matched to a gene: 21. The germline gives CDR1 KGHSH, CDR2 LQKENI. CDR3 DNA: TGTGCCAGCTCACCGAGGACAGGATCGGGCCGAACACTGAGGGCTTTCTTT. Translation gives CASSPRTGSGRTLRAFF. The full variable domain, its missing parts supplied by reference TRBV18 and TRBJ1-1, is NAGVMQNPRHLVRRRGQEARLRCSPMKGHSHVYWYRQLPEEGLKFMVYLQKENIIDESGMPKERFSAEFPKEGPSILRIQQVVRGDSAAYFCASSPRTGSGRTLRAFFGQGTRLTVV.

The chain links TRBV11-2 to TRBJ1-2; D not certain. Looked up from germline, CDR1 is SGHAT and CDR2 is FQNNGV. CDR3 length equals 13 residues. The V and J ends lost 5 bases and 10 bases respectively, with 17 bases between them. This CDR3 is CASSPGVEGDYTF. As DNA, the CDR3 is TGTGCCAGCAGCCCCGGGGTTGAGGGAGACTACACCTTC.

The gene calls are TRBV4-3 and TRBJ1-3; TRBD1 might be the D (6 bases). Trimming took 0 bases from V and 0 from J, leaving 15 bases between them. CDR3 length: 18 residues. Germline V gene sequence: CDR1 LGHNA, CDR2 YSLEER. The CDR3 DNA follows: TGCGCCAGCAGCCAAGATCCACAGGGATTGGACTCTGGAAACACCATATATTTT. Translated, it gives CASSQDPQGLDSGNTIYF.

V usage is TRBV19 and J usage is TRBJ1-4; D may be TRBD1 (5 bases). The CDR3 loop spans 13 amino acids. Germline values: CDR1 LNHDA, CDR2 SQIVND (reference sequence). Between the trimmed V and J ends, which lost 5 bases and 8 bases, there was a span of 12 bases. CDR3 nucleotide sequence: TGTGCCAGTAGTGTCAGACCAGGGGAAAAACTGTTTTTT. Protein sequence: CASSVRPGEKLFF.

As concerns this clone: At one end the junction does not follow the germline gene, possibly because of a read error. Here the CDR3 reads CASRRTGFVF. CDR3 coding DNA: TGTGCCAGCCGCCGGACAGGGTTTGTTTTT. The chain joins TRBV28 to TRBJ1-1, with 8 bases fitting TRBD1. Germline CDR1 reads MDHEN; CDR2 reads SYDVKM. The CDR3 covers 10 residues.

The V and J genes are TRBV5-1 and TRBJ1-2; D is uncertain. V lost 1 base to trimming and J lost 1 base, with 11 bases between them. Germline CDR1 SGHRS, CDR2 YFSETQ. The CDR3 is made up of 15 amino acids. The CDR3 sequence: CASSLYGESNYGYTF. CDR3 coding DNA: TGCGCCAGCAGCTTGTATGGCGAGAGTAACTATGGCTACACCTTC.

In the case of this clone: One end of the junction is discordant with germline, which a read error may explain. This chain joins TRBV27 and TRBJ1-2; D ambiguous. Germline assignment: CDR1 MNHEY and CDR2 SMNVEV (reference sequence). The CDR3 consists of 9 residues. Here the CDR3 DNA reads TGTGCCAGCAGTTTAAGGGTTGCGTTC. Translating gives CASSLRVAF.

Concerning this clone: Compared with germline, one end of the junction differs, possibly owing to a read error. J is TRBJ2-7 and V is TRBV7-2, with a weak D call TRBD2 (5 bases). Germline V gene sequence: CDR1 SGHTA, CDR2 FQGNSA. The CDR3 totals 11 residues. CDR3 sequence (DNA): TGTGCCAGCAGCTTAGCGAGGGTAGTACACTTC. Protein product: CASSLARVVHF.

The V and J genes are TRBV11-2 and TRBJ2-2; no definite D call. This CDR3 has 11 amino acids. The germline V gene encodes CDR1 SGHAT and CDR2 FQNNGV. V was cut by 5 bases and J by 13 bases, with 11 bases left in between. The CDR3 reads CASSPHLWLFF. In DNA form, the CDR3 reads TGTGCCAGCAGCCCCCATCTGTGGCTGTTTTTT.

This chain uses TRBV10-2 with TRBJ2-3, with D possibly being TRBD2 (6 bases). Germline V lookup: CDR1 WSHSY, CDR2 SAAADI. Trimming pared 6 bases from V and 2 bases from J, leaving 15 bases between. CDR3 size: 15 residues. CDR3 sequence (DNA): TGCGCCAGCAGAAGCCGGGACTCCCCCACAGATACGCAGTATTTT. It is translated as CASRSRDSPTDTQYF.

The CDR3 sequence is CASSPMGRLNGQPQHF. DNA of the CDR3: TGTGCCAGCTCACCTATGGGACGGCTGAATGGGCAGCCCCAGCATTTT. The chain couples TRBV18 to TRBJ1-5; weak D call: TRBD1 (5 bases). The CDR3 covers 16 residues. Germline CDR1 and CDR2: KGHSH and LQKENI. V was cut by 3 bases and J by 7 bases, with 19 bases left in between. Combining the CDR3 with reference TRBV18 and TRBJ1-5 gives the whole variable domain NAGVMQNPRHLVRRRGQEARLRCSPMKGHSHVYWYRQLPEEGLKFMVYLQKENIIDESGMPKERFSAEFPKEGPSILRIQQVVRGDSAAYFCASSPMGRLNGQPQHFGDGTRLSIL.

This clone showed up just a few times. The chain combines TRBV25-1 with TRBJ1-1, with TRBD1 matching over 7 bases. The trim removed 7 bases at V and 0 bases at J, leaving 5 bases unmatched. CDR1 and CDR2 (germline): MGHDK, SYGVNS. This CDR3 spans 14 amino acids. The CDR3, as DNA: TGTGCCAGCACCTTGACAGGGCTGAACACTGAAGCTTTCTTT. It translates to CASTLTGLNTEAFF.

The chain links TRBV10-3 to TRBJ1-1; D is perhaps TRBD1 (5 bases). CDR3 length: 14 residues. Germline values: CDR1 ENHRY, CDR2 SYGVKD. The V and J ends lost 6 bases and 3 bases respectively, with 14 bases between them. The CDR3 loop is CAIRAGQGHTEAFF. CDR3 coding DNA: TGTGCCATCAGGGCAGGGCAGGGTCACACTGAAGCTTTCTTT.

This chain connects TRBV28 to TRBJ1-5, with 8 bases lining up with TRBD1. The CDR3 has 16 amino acids. V lost 6 bases, J lost 0 bases, and 7 bases stayed unmatched. CDR1 is MDHEN, CDR2 SYDVKM, per germline. CDR3 in amino acids: CASSIRQGYSNQPQHF. The CDR3 DNA follows: TGTGCCAGCAGCATTAGACAGGGGTATAGCAATCAGCCCCAGCATTTT.

The V call is TRBV7-2, the J call TRBJ2-1; 7 nucleotides align to TRBD2. The V segment lost 2 bases and the J segment 4 bases; nucleotides outside the gene matches: 5. Germline values: CDR1 SGHTA, CDR2 FQGNSA. The CDR3 has 15 amino acids. The CDR3 loop reads CASSLTSGVYNEQFF. The CDR3 bases are TGTGCCAGCAGCTTAACGAGCGGGGTTTACAATGAGCAGTTCTTC. The full variable domain, in which reference TRBV7-2 and TRBJ2-1 provide the parts outside the CDR3, is GAGVSQSPSNKVTEKGKDVELRCDPISGHTALYWYRQSLGQGLEFLIYFQGNSAPDKSGLPSDRFSAERTGGSVSTLTIQRTQQEDSAVYLCASSLTSGVYNEQFFGPGTRLTVL.

The genes are TRBV6-2 or TRBV6-3 and TRBJ1-1; no definite D call. Trimming stripped 0 bases from V and 3 bases from J, with 14 bases between. This CDR3 has 16 residues. Germline V gives CDR1 MNHEY, CDR2 SVGEGT. The CDR3 DNA sequence: TGTGCCAGCAGTTACTCTAAGCAGGATTGGGACACTGAAGCTTTCTTT. Residues: CASSYSKQDWDTEAFF.

The chain links TRBV18 to TRBJ1-1, with no clear D. V lost 8 bases to trimming and J lost 4 bases, with 17 bases between them. Germline CDR1 KGHSH, CDR2 LQKENI. CDR3 length: 14 residues. CDR3 nucleotide sequence: TGTGCCAGCACTCCCGTGCAAGGGATCACTGAAGCTTTCTTT. It translates to CASTPVQGITEAFF.

V and J are TRBV4-1 and TRBJ2-3; D gene ambiguous. V was trimmed by 0 bases and J by 5 bases, leaving 6 bases between them. Germline V gene sequence: CDR1 MGHRA, CDR2 YSYEKL. The CDR3 extends over 13 amino acids. The DNA of the CDR3 is TGCGCCAGCAGCCAAGATTGGGGAGATACGCAGTATTTT. Protein product: CASSQDWGDTQYF.

The J gene is TRBJ1-1, the V gene TRBV11-1, with 11 bases aligning to TRBD1. The CDR3 extends over 15 amino acids. Germline V gene sequence: CDR1 SGHAT, CDR2 FQDESV (reference sequence). V lost 5 bases, J lost 4 bases, and 6 bases stayed unmatched. CDR3 protein: CASSLRDRGTTEAFF. CDR3 DNA: TGTGCCAGCAGCCTTCGGGACAGGGGGACCACTGAAGCTTTCTTT.

This chain connects TRBV5-4 to TRBJ2-7; 7 bases align to TRBD2. J was trimmed by 6 bases and V by 0 bases; bases with no gene match: 9. The V gene's germline CDR1 is SGHNT and CDR2 YYREEE (reference sequence). This CDR3 has 15 amino acids. CDR3 in DNA: TGTGCCAGCAGCTTGGCCGGCGGGGGAGCGGCCGAGCAGTACTTC. Protein product: CASSLAGGGAAEQYF.

The chain uses TRBV4-3 and TRBJ1-2, with D perhaps TRBD1 (6 bases). The CDR3 sequence is 14 residues long. Deletions cut 4 bases from V and 5 bases from J, with 14 bases between. Per germline, CDR1 LGHNA and CDR2 YSLEER. The CDR3 sequence is CASSRARGGYGYTF. The CDR3 DNA is TGCGCCAGCAGCCGCGCCAGGGGTGGGTATGGCTACACCTTC.

This clone has just one count. V gene TRBV30 combines with J gene TRBJ1-1, with D possibly TRBD1 on 5 matching bases. CDR3 length equals 14 residues. V was pared by 3 bases and J by 4 bases, with 15 bases between. Per the germline V gene, CDR1 is GTSNPN and CDR2 is SVGIG (reference sequence). The CDR3 DNA sequence: TGTGCCTGGAGGGACCAGGGAGTCGGCACTGAAGCTTTCTTT. Its protein product is CAWRDQGVGTEAFF.

The gene calls are TRBV7-2 and TRBJ1-2, with a weak D call TRBD1 (5 bases). Between the trimmed V and J ends, which lost 1 base and 10 bases, there was a span of 13 bases. CDR3 length: 13 amino acids. From germline, CDR1 is SGHTA and CDR2 FQGNSA. CDR3 in DNA: TGTGCCAGCAGCTTAGTACAGGCTGGAGACTACACCTTC. Protein product: CASSLVQAGDYTF.

This clone was detected only once. The rearrangement uses TRBV12-5 and TRBJ2-5; possibly TRBD2 for D (7 bases). Looked up from germline, CDR1 is LGHNT and CDR2 is FRNRAP. V lost 2 bases and J 1 base, leaving 17 bases between the germline ends. The CDR3 extends over 17 amino acids. This CDR3 is CASGLFSAGATQETQYF. In nucleotides, the CDR3 is TGTGCTAGTGGTTTGTTCTCCGCGGGGGCGACCCAAGAGACCCAGTACTTC.

The chain uses TRBV7-9 and TRBJ2-7; TRBD1 is a possible D gene (6 bases). The CDR3 sequence is 15 residues long. The V end was cut by 8 bases, the J end by 2 bases, with 19 bases between. Per the germline V gene, CDR1 is SEHNR and CDR2 is FQNEAQ (reference sequence). The CDR3 sequence is CASGGPYTPAYEQYF. CDR3 bases: TGTGCCAGCGGGGGCCCTTACACTCCCGCCTACGAGCAGTACTTC. Full variable domain (missing parts from reference TRBV7-9 and TRBJ2-7): DTGVSQNPRHKITKRGQNVTFRCDPISEHNRLYWYRQTLGQGPEFLTYFQNEAQLEKSRLLSDRFSAERPKGSFSTLEIQRTEQGDSAMYLCASGGPYTPAYEQYFGPGTRLTVT.

The chain recombines TRBV7-6 with TRBJ1-3; 9 bases line up with TRBD1. Trimming took 1 base from V and 5 from J; bases not matched to a gene: 6. Germline assignment: CDR1 SGHVS and CDR2 FNYEAQ. The CDR3 is 16 residues long. In DNA, the CDR3 is TGTGCCAGCAGCTTAGGCCGGGACAGGGTGAGAAACACCATATATTTT. It codes for CASSLGRDRVRNTIYF.

The rearrangement links TRBV10-3 to TRBJ2-7; the match to TRBD1 covers 11 bases. CDR1 is ENHRY and CDR2 is SYGVKD in the germline V gene. There are 12 residues in the CDR3. Unmatched junction bases numbered 1, after V lost 6 bases and J lost 6 bases. CDR3 protein: CAIRDRGLEQYF. CDR3 coding DNA: TGTGCCATCAGGGACAGGGGGCTCGAGCAGTACTTC.